These 31 T cell receptor beta chains came from one sample sequenced in a study of blood T cell repertoires in COVID-19. Assay: immunoSEQ multiplex PCR; the TCRdb copy retains only in-frame clones and omits some. Of a few hundred thousand clones in the sample, 70% to 90% are singletons; the top ten hold 0.95% to 1.5%. The specimen was peripheral blood. All receptors derive from a man aged 35 to 55 with acute or convalescent COVID-19.

This clone has only one observation. V gene TRBV24-1 combines with J gene TRBJ1-3, with D hard to call. The CDR3 length is 14 residues. Between the trimmed V and J ends, which lost 0 bases and 1 base, there was a span of 3 bases. Germline V gene sequence: CDR1 KGHDR, CDR2 SFDVKD. The CDR3 nucleotides are TGTGCCACCAGTGATTTGCATTCTGGAAACACCATATATTTT. The encoded protein is CATSDLHSGNTIYF.

This chain uses TRBV19 with TRBJ1-6, with D uncertain. With 3 bases removed from V and 7 bases from J, the gap between germline ends came to 16 bases. Germline values: CDR1 LNHDA, CDR2 SQIVND (reference sequence). The CDR3 covers 16 residues. CDR3 protein: CASSMISGGRNSPLHF. The DNA of the CDR3 is TGTGCCAGTAGTATGATTTCGGGCGGGCGGAATTCACCCCTCCACTTT.

The chain joins TRBV29-1 to TRBJ1-1; D uncertain. Trimming pared 4 bases from V and 1 base from J, leaving 7 bases between. The CDR3 is 12 amino acids. Looked up from germline, CDR1 is SQVTM and CDR2 is ANQGSEA. The CDR3 DNA is TGCAGCGTTGTTGGGCGGAACACTGAAGCTTTCTTT. It encodes CSVVGRNTEAFF.

The V call is TRBV11-3, the J call TRBJ2-3, with D possibly TRBD2 on 5 matching bases. CDR1 and CDR2 from the germline V gene are SGHNT and YENEEA. V lost 5 bases and J 6 bases, leaving 15 bases between the germline ends. The CDR3 runs to 14 residues. As DNA, the CDR3 is TGTGCCAGCAGCGCTGCCCCGTCGGGGGATACGCAGTATTTT. Translating it yields CASSAAPSGDTQYF.

This clone was seen just once. CDR3 coding DNA: TGTGCCAGTAGTACCCCCCGAGGGCTCTATGGCTACACCTTC. This encodes CASSTPRGLYGYTF. V is TRBV19 and J is TRBJ1-2, with D unresolved. CDR1 and CDR2 from the germline V gene are LNHDA and SQIVND (reference sequence). CDR3 size: 14 residues. V dropped 4 bases and J dropped 4 bases, with 13 bases sitting between them.

The chain recombines TRBV6-5 with TRBJ1-2; D is perhaps TRBD1 (6 bases). This CDR3 comprises 15 residues. Germline V gene sequence: CDR1 MNHEY, CDR2 SVGAGI. V dropped 7 bases and J dropped 4 bases, with 19 bases sitting between them. The CDR3 sequence: CASTPSVGRGYGYTF. CDR3 DNA: TGTGCCAGCACCCCGAGCGTGGGCAGGGGCTATGGCTACACCTTC.

The chain couples TRBV6-2 or TRBV6-3 to TRBJ2-7; D is uncertain. The CDR3 extends over 14 amino acids. From germline, CDR1 is MNHEY and CDR2 SVGEGT. V was pared by 3 bases and J by 2 bases, with 11 bases between. CDR3 amino acids: CASSYVLNTYEQYF. As DNA, the CDR3 is TGTGCCAGCAGTTATGTCCTGAACACCTACGAGCAGTACTTC.

The chain recombines TRBV10-3 with TRBJ2-1, with a weak D call TRBD1 (6 bases). Germline V gives CDR1 ENHRY, CDR2 SYGVKD. The CDR3 covers 14 residues. V lost 3 bases and J lost 9, with 15 bases in between. CDR3 protein: CAISEQGRHGEQFF. The CDR3 nucleotides read TGTGCCATCAGTGAACAGGGAAGGCATGGTGAGCAGTTCTTC.

This clone has a single count. The rearrangement uses TRBV18 and TRBJ1-1, with TRBD1 as a possible D gene (6 bases). CDR3 length: 16 amino acids. The V gene lost 5 bases and the J gene lost 0 bases, with 16 bases spanning the gap. Germline CDR1 and CDR2: KGHSH and LQKENI. CDR3 sequence reads: CASSGGGATLNTEAFF. The CDR3 DNA follows: TGTGCCAGCTCAGGCGGGGGGGCAACTCTGAACACTGAAGCTTTCTTT.

The chain recombines TRBV2 with TRBJ2-3; D remains ambiguous. This CDR3 comprises 16 residues. The ends were cut back, 6 bases at V and 4 bases at J, with 20 bases in the middle. Germline lookup yields CDR1 SNHLY and CDR2 FYNNEI. The CDR3 reads CASRPRLISQADTQYF. CDR3 DNA: TGTGCCAGCAGACCGAGACTCATTTCTCAAGCAGATACGCAGTATTTT.

J is TRBJ1-4 and V is TRBV15; tentative D call: TRBD1 (5 bases). The CDR3 is 13 residues long. Germline loops: CDR1 LNHNV, CDR2 YYDKDF (reference sequence). The germline V and J ends were trimmed by 0 bases and 11 bases, with 10 bases remaining between them. CDR3 DNA sequence: TGTGCCACCAGCAGAGAGGTGGGGCCCAAACTGTTTTTT. It yields the protein CATSREVGPKLFF.

The chain is built from TRBV5-5 and TRBJ1-2, with 8 positions matching TRBD1. The CDR3 extends over 17 amino acids. Germline loops: CDR1 SGHKS, CDR2 YYEKEE (reference sequence). V lost 3 bases and J lost 8; bases outside the gene matches: 18. CDR3: CASSSSSAGGSVGGYTF. CDR3 DNA sequence: TGTGCCAGCAGCTCCAGTTCGGCAGGGGGCTCCGTTGGGGGCTACACCTTC.

For this clone: The junction differs from germline at one of its ends, possibly a read error. This chain connects TRBV7-9 to TRBJ1-1; tentatively, D is TRBD1 (5 bases). CDR3 length equals 12 residues. Germline CDR1 and CDR2: SEHNR and FQNEAQ (reference sequence). The CDR3: CASSLGAPGGIF. The CDR3 DNA follows: TGTGCCAGCAGCTTAGGAGCCCCCGGGGGGATCTTT.

The chain is built from TRBV7-2 and TRBJ2-1; D possibly corresponds to TRBD2 (6 bases). V lost 6 bases and J lost 4, with 16 bases in between. The CDR3 consists of 15 residues. Germline V gene sequence: CDR1 SGHTA, CDR2 FQGNSA. The CDR3 DNA follows: TGTGCCAGCAGTTGGGACTCCACAACGTACAATGAGCAGTTCTTC. Protein product: CASSWDSTTYNEQFF.

V usage is TRBV4-2 and J usage is TRBJ1-2; the D is unclear. Germline assignment: CDR1 LGHNA and CDR2 YNFKEQ. There are 14 residues in the CDR3. Trimming removed 1 base from V and 7 bases from J, with 13 bases in between. CDR3 in DNA: TGTGCCAGCAGCCAAGGATCCGGGTTTCTTGGCTACACCTTC. Protein product: CASSQGSGFLGYTF.

This chain connects TRBV7-8 to TRBJ2-7; D is perhaps TRBD2 (8 bases). The V and J ends lost 3 bases and 2 bases respectively, with 29 bases between them. The CDR3 spans 20 residues. CDR1 and CDR2 (germline): SGHVS, FQNEAQ. The chain's CDR3 is CASSFARDRRTSRITYEQYF. CDR3 in DNA: TGTGCCAGCAGCTTCGCCCGGGACAGACGGACTAGCCGAATAACCTACGAGCAGTACTTC.

V and J are TRBV27 and TRBJ2-1; 9 nucleotides line up with TRBD2. The CDR3 is 15 residues long. Germline V gene sequence: CDR1 MNHEY, CDR2 SMNVEV (reference sequence). The V segment lost 8 bases and the J segment 6 bases; nucleotides outside the gene matches: 11. This chain's CDR3 is CASRKREDSRNEQFF. For the CDR3, the DNA is TGTGCCAGCCGGAAGCGGGAGGACTCCCGCAATGAGCAGTTCTTC.

This chain links TRBV2 with TRBJ2-3, with 8 bases lining up with TRBD2. The CDR3 loop spans 16 amino acids. The junction had 7 bases not matched to a gene; V was cut back by 2 bases and J by 3 bases. Per the germline V gene, CDR1 is SNHLY and CDR2 is FYNNEI. CDR3 nucleotide sequence: TGTGCCAGCAGTGAAATGCCTAGCGGGCTTACAGATACGCAGTATTTT. Protein product: CASSEMPSGLTDTQYF.

The rearrangement uses TRBV28 and TRBJ2-1; unclear D gene. Germline CDR1 is MDHEN and CDR2 is SYDVKM. This CDR3 is 17 amino acids long. The V end was cut by 3 bases, the J end by 0 bases, with 15 bases between. The CDR3 sequence is CASSFSIGSSSYNEQFF. CDR3 bases: TGTGCCAGCAGTTTTAGCATTGGGTCCAGCTCCTACAATGAGCAGTTCTTC.

The chain recombines TRBV27 with TRBJ2-2; possible D gene TRBD2, 5 bases. Looked up from germline, CDR1 is MNHEY and CDR2 is SMNVEV (reference sequence). The CDR3 length is 12 residues. The V and J ends lost 7 bases and 6 bases respectively, with 9 bases between them. CDR3 coding DNA: TGTGCCAGCAAGAGCGGATCCGGGGAGCTGTTTTTT. Translated: CASKSGSGELFF.

The CDR3 sequence: CASSLSGSLNTEAFF. Written as DNA, the CDR3 is TGTGCCAGCAGTTTATCGGGCAGTTTGAACACTGAAGCTTTCTTT. The rearrangement uses TRBV27 and TRBJ1-1; D is undetermined. The germline V and J ends were trimmed by 0 bases and 0 bases, with 8 bases remaining between them. CDR1 and CDR2 from the germline V gene are MNHEY and SMNVEV (reference sequence). This CDR3 comprises 15 residues.

The rearrangement uses TRBV11-2 and TRBJ2-7; 7 nucleotides align to TRBD1. The germline V gene has CDR1 SGHAT and CDR2 FQNNGV. Trimming at V came to 3 bases and at J to 3 bases, leaving 17 bases not matched to a gene. CDR3 length: 18 residues. In DNA form, the CDR3 reads TGTGCCAGCAGCTTTCGTTGGGTTAGACGACAGGGCGACTACGAGCAGTACTTC. It is translated as CASSFRWVRRQGDYEQYF.

The CDR3 sequence: CASSRTLVGSGGELFF. DNA of the CDR3: TGCGCCAGCAGCCGGACTCTAGTGGGGTCTGGCGGGGAGCTGTTTTTT. The chain carries TRBV5-1 and TRBJ2-2, with a weak D call TRBD2 (5 bases). The CDR3 is made up of 16 amino acids. CDR1 SGHRS and CDR2 YFSETQ come from the germline V gene. Trimming pared 4 bases from V and 7 bases from J, leaving 20 bases between.

The chain joins TRBV7-9 to TRBJ1-1; TRBD1 matches 12 bases. The CDR3 has 17 amino acids. Trimming at V came to 5 bases and at J to 5 bases, leaving 12 bases not matched to a gene. Germline V CDR1 and CDR2: SEHNR, FQNEAQ (reference sequence). CDR3 sequence (DNA): TGTGCCAGCAGCCCCGGGGACAGGGGGCGGGGACGGACTGAAGCTTTCTTT. It specifies CASSPGDRGRGRTEAFF.

This sequence joins TRBV27 and TRBJ2-2; 7 bases line up with TRBD1. Unmatched junction bases numbered 4, after V lost 3 bases and J lost 0 bases. The CDR3 loop spans 16 amino acids. Looked up from germline, CDR1 is MNHEY and CDR2 is SMNVEV (reference sequence). CDR3: CASSFRQGPNTGELFF. The CDR3 nucleotides are TGTGCCAGCAGTTTCCGACAGGGACCGAACACCGGGGAGCTGTTTTTT.

This sequence joins TRBV5-4 and TRBJ1-2; TRBD1 matches 9 bases. The CDR3 sequence is 15 residues long. From germline, CDR1 is SGHNT and CDR2 YYREEE (reference sequence). V lost 3 bases to trimming and J lost 8 bases; unmatched junction nucleotides: 11. The CDR3 reads CASSYRNRDREGYTF. CDR3 DNA sequence: TGTGCCAGCAGCTATCGAAACCGGGACAGGGAAGGCTACACCTTC.

The V and J genes are TRBV7-9 and TRBJ2-1; possible D gene TRBD2, 5 bases. The germline CDR1 and CDR2 sequences are SEHNR and FQNEAQ (reference sequence). This CDR3 contains 17 residues. The V gene lost 1 base and the J gene lost 0 bases, with 13 bases spanning the gap. CDR3 nucleotides: TGTGCCAGCAGCTTAGAGCGGACGCTGAGCTCCTACAATGAGCAGTTCTTC. Amino acid sequence: CASSLERTLSSYNEQFF.

The V gene is TRBV19, the J gene TRBJ1-5; possible D gene TRBD1, 5 bases. Between the trimmed V and J ends, which lost 3 bases and 2 bases, there was a span of 11 bases. Germline assignment: CDR1 LNHDA and CDR2 SQIVND (reference sequence). The CDR3 extends over 15 amino acids. DNA of the CDR3: TGTGCCAGTAGTATTATCAGGGCCGGCAATCAGCCCCAGCATTTT. It specifies CASSIIRAGNQPQHF.

This chain links TRBV18 with TRBJ2-5; D is perhaps TRBD2 (6 bases). V was shortened by 3 bases and J by 0 bases, with 17 bases between the two germline ends. Germline V lookup: CDR1 KGHSH, CDR2 LQKENI. The CDR3 is 17 residues long. The CDR3 loop reads CASSPGGQGNYQETQYF. The CDR3 DNA sequence: TGTGCCAGCTCACCCGGAGGGCAGGGAAATTACCAAGAGACCCAGTACTTC. Variable domain in full (rest from reference TRBV18 and TRBJ2-5): NAGVMQNPRHLVRRRGQEARLRCSPMKGHSHVYWYRQLPEEGLKFMVYLQKENIIDESGMPKERFSAEFPKEGPSILRIQQVVRGDSAAYFCASSPGGQGNYQETQYFGPGTRLLVL.

This clone appeared a single time. The chain combines TRBV12-3 or TRBV12-4 with TRBJ1-2, with 8 bases fitting TRBD1. The CDR3 runs to 13 residues. Trimming took 6 bases from V and 5 from J; bases not matched to a gene: 5. The CDR3 nucleotides read TGTGCCAGCAGCCCGGGACAGGTTTATGGCTACACCTTC. Translating gives CASSPGQVYGYTF.

This rearrangement joins TRBV27 to TRBJ1-2; 7 nucleotides align to TRBD1. Looked up from germline, CDR1 is MNHEY and CDR2 is SMNVEV (reference sequence). This CDR3 has 13 amino acids. The junction had 7 bases not matched to a gene; V was cut back by 9 bases and J by 3 bases. The CDR3 nucleotides read TGTGCCAGTTCAGGGGGAACGGACTATGGCTACACCTTC. It yields the protein CASSGGTDYGYTF.